This T cell receptor (beta chain) was found in a study of shared clonotypes between healthy human individuals. Looking at the study overall: Each donor's CD8 memory used one plate, CD8 naive two, each CD4 subset three. Study-wide results and caveats: The authors sampled blood alone, and tissue repertoires likely differ. Memory subsets had estimated richness that was generally smaller than that of naive subsets.

Remarks on this clone: The target antigen is unknown.

Naive CD8 cells, CD45RO-negative and positively selected for CCR7, excluded terminally differentiated effector memory CD45RA+ cells. Libraries were prepared by immunoSEQ multiplex PCR; TCRdb keeps only in-frame clonotypes and omits some of them. The sample lists approximately 2,000,000 clones, just under 95% occurring once. CDR1 is MNHEY and CDR2 is SVGAGI in the germline V gene. V dropped 6 bases and J dropped 0 bases, with 12 bases sitting between them. The CDR3 covers 15 residues. The TCR originated in a man younger than 35 in good health. Some clones in this sample may be carry-over from other donors' samples. Sequencing input: naive CD8+ T cells from PBMCs. The V gene is TRBV6-5, the J gene TRBJ2-1, with a tentative D call TRBD2 (6 bases). The CDR3 DNA is TGTGCCAGCAGATTGGGACTCAGCTCCTACAATGAGCAGTTCTTC. This codes for CASRLGLSSYNEQFF.